Listed below are T cell receptor beta chains from one sample, sequenced in a study of blood T cells in healthy people across ages. TCRdb analysed the 5' RACE reads with MiXCR anew, one entry per CDR3 protein. The table lists fewer than 2,000,000 distinct CDR3 sequences, about 39% of them singletons, with more than 20% in the top ten. The sequencing input was blood. The receptor source for this set is a human donor in good health. Each CDR3 is given with its conserved first and last residue. The D gene is left open where the match is weak. The listing skips clone size in some rows; elsewhere it reads once, few, many or a size class.

V gene	J gene	clone size	D gene	CDR3 protein	CDR3 DNA
TRBV13	TRBJ2-1	.	.	CASSFGFGGYNEQFF	TGTGCCAGCAGCTTTGGGTTCGGAGGGTACAATGAGCAGTTCTTC
TRBV4-1	TRBJ2-7	.	.	CASSQAMGRGGYEQYF	TGCGCCAGCAGCCAAGCGATGGGGCGGGGAGGCTACGAGCAGTACTTC
TRBV5-1	TRBJ1-6	few	TRBD1	CASSLATGDSPLHF	TGCGCCAGCAGCTTGGCCACAGGGGATTCACCCCTCCACTTT
TRBV20-1	TRBJ2-4	few	.	CSARADHEVQYF	TGCAGTGCTAGAGCGGACCACGAAGTTCAGTACTTC
TRBV7-2	TRBJ2-7	.	TRBD1	CASSFLPGQGAEQYF	TGTGCCAGCAGCTTTCTGCCGGGACAGGGGGCCGAGCAGTACTTC
TRBV28	TRBJ2-7	few	.	CASSFAGYAYEQYF	TGTGCCAGCAGTTTCGCAGGGTATGCCTACGAGCAGTACTTC
TRBV7-2	TRBJ2-7	.	.	CATKPGYHLYEQYF	TGTGCCACCAAACCGGGCTACCATCTCTACGAGCAGTACTTC
TRBV29-1	TRBJ1-2	few	TRBD1	CSVCDRELGNYGYTF	TGCAGCGTTTGCGACAGGGAATTGGGAAACTATGGCTACACCTTC
TRBV12-3/TRBV12-4	TRBJ2-1	few	TRBD2	CASNGLARDEQFF	TGTGCCAGCAATGGACTAGCCCGCGATGAGCAGTTCTTC
TRBV9	TRBJ2-7	.	.	CASSVADTPYEQYF	TGTGCCAGCAGCGTAGCAGATACCCCCTACGAGCAGTACTTC
TRBV5-5	TRBJ1-5	.	.	CASSFLGQDNQPQHF	TGTGCCAGCAGCTTCTTGGGGCAGGACAATCAGCCCCAGCATTTT
TRBV29-1	TRBJ2-7	.	.	CSVSGTLTYEQYF	TGCAGCGTGTCCGGGACCCTAACCTACGAGCAGTACTTC
TRBV20-1	TRBJ2-1	few	TRBD1	CSARVGTGGNNEQFF	TGCAGTGCTAGAGTGGGGACAGGGGGAAACAATGAGCAGTTCTTC
TRBV4-3	TRBJ1-2	.	.	CASSPVAGSNYGYTF	TGCGCCAGCAGCCCAGTCGCTGGCAGCAACTATGGCTACACCTTC
TRBV7-3	TRBJ2-1	many	.	CASSRTGTYNEQFF	TGTGCCAGCAGCCGAACAGGAACCTACAATGAGCAGTTCTTC
TRBV20-1	TRBJ2-7	once	.	CSVTDGAYEQYF	TGCAGTGTTACGGACGGTGCCTACGAGCAGTACTTC
TRBV12-3/TRBV12-4	TRBJ1-2	once	.	CASSLMGLGYTF	TGTGCCAGCAGTCTAATGGGGTTGGGCTACACCTTC
TRBV15	TRBJ1-2	.	TRBD1	CATSRDRDRGGYTF	TGTGCCACCAGCAGAGACCGGGACAGGGGCGGCTACACCTTC
TRBV7-2	TRBJ2-1	many	.	CASSYGRYNEQFF	TGTGCCAGCAGTTACGGGCGGTACAATGAGCAGTTCTTC
TRBV27	TRBJ2-1	.	.	CASSRPSRDEQFF	TGTGCCAGCAGCCGCCCTTCTAGGGATGAGCAGTTCTTC
TRBV12-3/TRBV12-4	TRBJ2-2	.	.	CASSSWTGELFF	TGTGCCAGCAGTTCCTGGACCGGGGAGCTGTTTTTT
TRBV20-1	TRBJ2-3	.	TRBD2	CSARERTSGGYLTDTQYF	TGCAGTGCTAGAGAGAGGACTAGCGGGGGGTACCTCACAGATACGCAGTATTTT
TRBV2	TRBJ1-3	.	.	CASTQRSSGNTIYF	TGTGCCAGCACCCAAAGAAGCTCTGGAAACACCATATATTTT
TRBV5-1	TRBJ1-2	many	.	CASSLAGTNYGYTF	TGCGCCAGCAGCTTGGCGGGAACAAACTATGGCTACACCTTC
TRBV5-1	TRBJ2-7	many	.	CASSFRGPSYEQYF	TGCGCCAGCAGCTTCCGGGGGCCTTCCTACGAGCAGTACTTC
TRBV6-1	TRBJ1-1	few	.	CASSVELVPEAFF	TGTGCCAGCAGTGTCGAATTGGTTCCCGAAGCTTTCTTT
TRBV12-3/TRBV12-4	TRBJ2-3	.	TRBD2	CASSGTSGLRDTQYF	TGTGCCAGCAGCGGGACTAGCGGCCTGCGAGATACGCAGTATTTT
TRBV4-3	TRBJ2-5	.	.	CASSQGSLGGETQYF	TGCGCCAGCAGCCAAGGAAGCCTTGGCGGGGAGACCCAGTACTTC
TRBV4-1	TRBJ2-1	.	TRBD2	CASSHNIAGGTPNEQFF	TGCGCCAGCAGCCATAACATAGCGGGGGGGACCCCCAATGAGCAGTTCTTC
TRBV4-3	TRBJ2-1	.	TRBD1	CASSQGGQGYNEQFF	TGCGCCAGCAGCCAAGGGGGACAGGGTTACAATGAGCAGTTCTTC
TRBV2	TRBJ2-5	few	TRBD1	CASRVDRGETQYF	TGTGCCAGCAGGGTAGACAGGGGTGAGACCCAGTACTTC
TRBV12-5	TRBJ2-5	.	TRBD2	CASGTRTSGETQYF	TGTGCTAGTGGTACCCGGACTAGCGGGGAGACCCAGTACTTC
TRBV20-1	TRBJ2-5	.	.	CSATQLGTQYF	TGCAGTGCTACGCAGCTCGGGACCCAGTACTTC
TRBV25-1	TRBJ2-5	.	TRBD2	CASSESGRGYF	TGTGCCAGCAGTGAATCAGGGAGGGGGTACTTC
TRBV27	TRBJ2-3	.	TRBD1	CASRPYRGQIDTQYF	TGTGCCAGCAGACCTTACAGGGGGCAGATAGATACGCAGTATTTT
TRBV15	TRBJ2-1	.	TRBD1	CATSPRTGSREQFF	TGTGCCACCAGCCCACGGACAGGTTCAAGAGAGCAGTTCTTC
TRBV5-6	TRBJ2-4	.	.	CASRATGADLREQYF	TGTGCCAGCCGCGCAACGGGAGCAGACCTCCGAGAGCAGTACTTC
TRBV10-3	TRBJ2-4	.	.	CATAQVNDSSNEQYF	TGTGCCACCGCGCAGGTTAACGACTCAAGTAATGAGCAGTACTTC
TRBV4-3	TRBJ2-1	few	.	CASSQGGFEEQFF	TGCGCCAGCAGCCAAGGAGGCTTTGAAGAACAGTTCTTC
TRBV4-2	TRBJ2-7	.	.	CASSQDTIEDNGYEQYF	TGTGCCAGCAGCCAAGATACGATCGAGGACAACGGATACGAGCAGTACTTC
TRBV11-2	TRBJ2-3	few	TRBD1	CASSPTPVTGWSYTQYF	TGTGCCAGCAGCCCAACCCCAGTGACAGGGTGGTCGTATACGCAGTATTTT
TRBV28	TRBJ2-3	few	TRBD1	CASSSPGTGGMADTQYF	TGTGCCAGCAGCTCACCCGGGACAGGGGGCATGGCAGATACGCAGTATTTT
TRBV5-1	TRBJ1-2	.	TRBD1	CASSSTGTGGIGYTF	TGCGCCAGCAGCTCAACCGGGACAGGGGGTATTGGCTACACCTTC